The next 14 T cell receptor beta chains were all read from a single sample in a study of CD8+ T cells in alopecia areata. Reverse transcribed after extraction, RNA yielded cDNA as the sequencing template. Only in-frame clones appear in the TCRdb table, and some are missing; sequencing was by immunoSEQ multiplex PCR. The sample contains approximately 150,000 clones, 40% to 55% of which appear only once. Sample: CD4+ T cells sorted from blood, taken at week 0. The receptors derive from a human donor with alopecia areata.

In the case of this clone: Other DNA sequences in this sample translate to the same CDR3. The V gene is TRBV5-4, the J gene TRBJ1-2; no clear D. The V end was cut by 0 bases, the J end by 2 bases, with 5 bases between. Germline V gives CDR1 SGHNT, CDR2 YYREEE (reference sequence). This CDR3 is built from 13 residues. Here the CDR3 reads CASSLDSNYGYTF. The CDR3 DNA reads as TGTGCCAGCAGCTTGGACTCGAACTATGGCTACACCTTC.

The V call is TRBV9, the J call TRBJ2-1, with TRBD2 matching over 14 bases. V shed 8 bases and J 10 bases; nucleotides not matched to a gene: 14. Germline V lookup: CDR1 SGDLS, CDR2 YYNGEE. CDR3 size: 16 residues. The CDR3 bases are TGTGCCAGAGAAAAGGAGGGACTAGCGGGAGTTTCCGAGCAGTTCTTC. Its translation: CAREKEGLAGVSEQFF.

This chain uses TRBV4-1 with TRBJ2-7; 14 bases are a match to TRBD2. J gave up 7 bases and V 3 bases, and 8 bases lay outside the gene matches. CDR1 MGHRA and CDR2 YSYEKL come from the germline V gene. The CDR3 covers 16 residues. The CDR3 DNA reads TGCGCCAGCAGCCAGGAGGGACTAGCGGGAGTGAGGGAGCAGTACTTC. Amino acids: CASSQEGLAGVREQYF.

The V gene is TRBV28, the J gene TRBJ2-3; D ambiguous. Trimming shortened V by 5 bases and J by 6 bases, and 6 bases separated the two germline ends. The CDR3 is made up of 11 amino acids. Per germline, CDR1 MDHEN and CDR2 SYDVKM. CDR3 residues: CASSPRDTQYF. DNA of the CDR3: TGTGCCAGCAGTCCCCGGGATACGCAGTATTTT.

This sequence joins TRBV2 and TRBJ1-2; no firm D call. V was cut by 2 bases and J by 2 bases, with 15 bases left in between. The CDR3 runs 16 residues. Germline V lookup: CDR1 SNHLY, CDR2 FYNNEI. CDR3 DNA: TGTGCCAGCAGTGAAAACCCGGTCTTGGCCAACTATGGCTACACCTTC. As protein: CASSENPVLANYGYTF. Looking up the rest from reference TRBV2 and TRBJ1-2 gives the full variable domain: EPEVTQTPSHQVTQMGQEVILRCVPISNHLYFYWYRQILGQKVEFLVSFYNNEISEKSEIFDDQFSVERPDGSNFTLKIRSTKLEDSAMYFCASSENPVLANYGYTFGSGTRLTVV.

The chain combines TRBV15 with TRBJ2-1; 8 nucleotides match TRBD1. CDR1 and CDR2 (germline): LNHNV, YYDKDF (reference sequence). The length of the CDR3 is 15 residues. J lost 9 bases, V lost 1 base, and 8 bases had no gene match. The CDR3 sequence is CATSRVLGQGGEQFF. Written as DNA, the CDR3 is TGTGCCACCAGCAGAGTGCTTGGACAGGGCGGTGAGCAGTTCTTC.

The V gene is TRBV5-1, the J gene TRBJ2-7, with 8 bases aligning to TRBD2. The CDR3 length is 15 residues. Germline V gene sequence: CDR1 SGHRS, CDR2 YFSETQ. The V and J ends lost 4 bases and 2 bases, in that order; junction bases with no gene match: 8. CDR3 amino acids: CASSPVSGITYEQYF. The CDR3 DNA is TGCGCCAGCAGCCCCGTTAGCGGGATAACCTACGAGCAGTACTTC. The variable domain in full, with the rest retrieved from reference TRBV5-1 and TRBJ2-7, is KAGVTQTPRYLIKTRGQQVTLSCSPISGHRSVSWYQQTPGQGLQFLFEYFSETQRNKGNFPGRFSGRQFSNSRSEMNVSTLELGDSALYLCASSPVSGITYEQYFGPGTRLTVT.

This clone came up once. The chain is built from TRBV7-2 and TRBJ2-5, with 8 bases identical to TRBD2. The CDR3 has 17 amino acids. In germline, CDR1 is SGHTA, CDR2 FQGNSA. V trimming: 5 bases; J trimming: 5 bases; junction bases outside the gene matches: 16. CDR3 in DNA: TGTGCCAGCAGCCCTCACACTAGCGGACAGTGGTGGGAGACCCAGTACTTC. This translates into CASSPHTSGQWWETQYF. Full variable domain (remainder filled in from reference TRBV7-2 and TRBJ2-5): GAGVSQSPSNKVTEKGKDVELRCDPISGHTALYWYRQSLGQGLEFLIYFQGNSAPDKSGLPSDRFSAERTGGSVSTLTIQRTQQEDSAVYLCASSPHTSGQWWETQYFGPGTRLLVL.

Only one count was recorded for this clone. CDR3 DNA sequence: TGTGCCTGGAGTATAGGACAGGGCTACGAGCAGTACTTC. It codes for CAWSIGQGYEQYF. J is TRBJ2-7 and V is TRBV30; TRBD1 agrees at 8 bases. CDR3 length: 13 residues. The germline CDR1 and CDR2 sequences are GTSNPN and SVGIG (reference sequence). V shed 2 bases and J 3 bases; nucleotides not matched to a gene: 3.

The chain combines TRBV10-3 with TRBJ1-2; D remains ambiguous. V shed 4 bases and J shed 2 bases, with 14 bases lying between them. Germline CDR1 reads ENHRY; CDR2 reads SYGVKD. CDR3 size: 15 residues. CDR3 coding DNA: TGTGCCATCAGTGGGGCAGTAGGGAGAAACTATGGCTACACCTTC. This codes for CAISGAVGRNYGYTF.

The chain couples TRBV30 to TRBJ1-2; D is unresolved. Per the germline V gene, CDR1 is GTSNPN and CDR2 is SVGIG (reference sequence). Trimming cost V 1 base and J 7 bases, with 13 bases left between them. The CDR3 length is 13 residues. Here the CDR3 DNA reads TGTGCCTGGAGTGGTCCGTGGCAATCTGGCTACACCTTC. Protein: CAWSGPWQSGYTF.

The rearrangement links TRBV19 to TRBJ2-1, with 12 bases matching TRBD2. The V segment lost 1 base and the J segment 9 bases; nucleotides outside the gene matches: 10. In germline, CDR1 is LNHDA, CDR2 SQIVND (reference sequence). CDR3 length: 17 amino acids. CDR3 in amino acids: CASSIGPGTSGSGEQFF. The DNA for the CDR3 is TGTGCCAGTAGTATAGGCCCCGGGACTAGCGGGTCTGGTGAGCAGTTCTTC.

The chain combines TRBV30 with TRBJ2-1, with a tentative D call TRBD1 (5 bases). This CDR3 contains 13 residues. The ends were cut back, 0 bases at V and 15 bases at J, with 18 bases in the middle. Germline CDR1 is GTSNPN and CDR2 is SVGIG (reference sequence). This CDR3 is CAWSVLVQGHPFF. The CDR3 DNA sequence: TGTGCCTGGAGTGTACTCGTGCAGGGTCATCCGTTCTTC. Full variable domain (outside the CDR3, taken from reference TRBV30 and TRBJ2-1): SQTIHQWPATLVQPVGSPLSLECTVEGTSNPNLYWYRQAAGRGLQLLFYSVGIGQISSEVPQNLSASRPQDRQFILSSKKLLLSDSGFYLCAWSVLVQGHPFFGPGTRLTVL.

This clone was counted a few times. This chain connects TRBV7-8 to TRBJ2-1; TRBD1 is a possible D gene (6 bases). Trimming pared 3 bases from V and 7 bases from J, leaving 16 bases between. Germline V gene data show CDR1 as SGHVS and CDR2 as FQNEAQ. The length of the CDR3 is 15 residues. The CDR3 is CASSLGHLGPNEQFF. The CDR3 DNA reads TGTGCCAGCAGCTTGGGACATTTAGGGCCTAATGAGCAGTTCTTC.